The 11 T cell receptor beta chains listed next were all sequenced from one sample in a study of T cell responses to AZD1222 COVID-19 vaccine. Sequencing used immunoSEQ multiplex PCR; TCRdb keeps in-frame clones, though not all of them. Among roughly 200,000 clones listed, 85% to 95% were seen once. Sequencing used peripheral blood, obtained 28 days after the second dose of the MenACWY control vaccine. The receptor set was obtained from an adult who received the MenACWY meningococcal vaccine as a control.

The rearrangement uses TRBV28 and TRBJ1-1, with D unclear. Trimming took 5 bases from V and 4 from J, leaving 14 bases between them. The CDR3 extends over 14 amino acids. Germline lookup yields CDR1 MDHEN and CDR2 SYDVKM. Here the CDR3 DNA reads TGTGCCAGCAGTACCCCCCCCGGGTTCACTGAAGCTTTCTTT. Amino acid sequence: CASSTPPGFTEAFF.

This clone was counted only a few times. The gene calls are TRBV27 and TRBJ1-2; D possibly corresponds to TRBD1 (6 bases). Trimming took off 5 bases at V and 6 bases at J, with 16 bases between the two ends. The CDR3 is 14 amino acids. CDR1 is MNHEY and CDR2 is SMNVEV in the germline V gene (reference sequence). Here the CDR3 reads CASSRAGGANGYTF. The CDR3, as DNA: TGTGCCAGCAGTCGCGCGGGGGGGGCGAATGGCTACACCTTC.

The chain couples TRBV21-1 to TRBJ2-1; TRBD2 reflects the table's D call only, with no check against the DNA. TRBV21-1 is classified as a pseudogene. The CDR3 runs 15 residues. The CDR3 here is CASRRGLAAYNEQFF. The CDR3 coding sequence is TGTGCCAGCAGGCGGGGACTAGCGGCCTACAATGAGCAGTTCTTC.

The V call is TRBV6-4, the J call TRBJ2-1; D may be TRBD2 (7 bases). The V end lost 3 bases, the J end lost 6 bases, and 12 bases lay between the germline ends. CDR1 and CDR2 from the germline V gene are MRHNA and SNTAGT. This CDR3 is built from 14 residues. The CDR3 DNA sequence: TGTGCCAGCAGTGATACGGGGGGCCCCAATGAGCAGTTCTTC. Translation: CASSDTGGPNEQFF.

This chain connects TRBV6-5 to TRBJ1-1; TRBD1 matches at 9 bases. The CDR3 is 13 amino acids. Germline V CDR1 and CDR2: MNHEY, SVGAGI. V gave up 6 bases and J gave up 4 bases; unmatched junction bases: 3. DNA for the CDR3: TGTGCCAGCAGGGGGACAGGGACCACTGAAGCTTTCTTT. Translation gives CASRGTGTTEAFF.

V usage is TRBV10-3 and J usage is TRBJ2-1, with unresolved D. The CDR3 extends over 14 amino acids. Trimming cost V 0 bases and J 5 bases, with 8 bases left between them. Germline V gene sequence: CDR1 ENHRY, CDR2 SYGVKD. The DNA for the CDR3 is TGTGCCATCAGTGAGTCGGGTCCGAACAATGAGCAGTTCTTC. This encodes CAISESGPNNEQFF.

The V gene is TRBV5-8, the J gene TRBJ2-7; D perhaps matches TRBD1 (6 bases). The V end was cut by 2 bases, the J end by 0 bases, with 12 bases between. Per the germline V gene, CDR1 is SGHTS and CDR2 is YDEGEE. The CDR3 has 15 residues. In DNA form, the CDR3 reads TGTGCCAGCAGCTTCCGGCAGGGGAGCTCCTACGAGCAGTACTTC. It yields the protein CASSFRQGSSYEQYF. Using reference TRBV5-8 and TRBJ2-7 for the parts outside the CDR3, the full variable domain is EAGVTQSPTHLIKTRGQQATLRCSPISGHTSVYWYQQALGLGLQFLLWYDEGEERNRGNFPPRFSGRQFPNYSSELNVNALELEDSALYLCASSFRQGSSYEQYFGPGTRLTVT.

The chain has TRBV27 and TRBJ1-1; 8 positions match TRBD1. Trimming took 7 bases from V and 4 from J; bases not matched to a gene: 8. The CDR3 is made up of 14 amino acids. Germline V gene lookup returns CDR1 MNHEY and CDR2 SMNVEV (reference sequence). Here the CDR3 DNA reads TGTGCCAGCAATATCAGGGGGCTCGGCACTGAAGCTTTCTTT. It translates to CASNIRGLGTEAFF.

The chain joins TRBV2 to TRBJ2-3, with D maybe TRBD1 (5 bases). The CDR3 is 15 residues long. V lost 10 bases, J lost 0 bases, and 17 bases lay in between. Germline-derived CDR1 and CDR2 are SNHLY and FYNNEI. CDR3 protein: CATSKGDTSTDTQYF. DNA for the CDR3: TGTGCCACCTCAAAAGGGGATACTAGCACAGATACGCAGTATTTT.

This chain joins TRBV2 and TRBJ2-2, with a tentative D call TRBD1 (6 bases). Germline CDR1 is SNHLY and CDR2 is FYNNEI. This CDR3 spans 15 amino acids. V was trimmed by 6 bases and J by 6 bases, leaving 17 bases between them. The CDR3 DNA follows: TGTGCCAGCAGGGCCGGGACATTAGTGGCCGGGGAGCTGTTTTTT. Translated: CASRAGTLVAGELFF.

The rearrangement links TRBV12-5 to TRBJ1-1, with D unresolved. V lost 0 bases, J lost 1 base, and 9 bases lay in between. Germline loops: CDR1 LGHNT, CDR2 FRNRAP. CDR3 size: 15 residues. The CDR3 is CASGLVTSGNTEAFF. CDR3 in DNA: TGTGCTAGTGGTTTGGTAACGTCAGGGAACACTGAAGCTTTCTTT.